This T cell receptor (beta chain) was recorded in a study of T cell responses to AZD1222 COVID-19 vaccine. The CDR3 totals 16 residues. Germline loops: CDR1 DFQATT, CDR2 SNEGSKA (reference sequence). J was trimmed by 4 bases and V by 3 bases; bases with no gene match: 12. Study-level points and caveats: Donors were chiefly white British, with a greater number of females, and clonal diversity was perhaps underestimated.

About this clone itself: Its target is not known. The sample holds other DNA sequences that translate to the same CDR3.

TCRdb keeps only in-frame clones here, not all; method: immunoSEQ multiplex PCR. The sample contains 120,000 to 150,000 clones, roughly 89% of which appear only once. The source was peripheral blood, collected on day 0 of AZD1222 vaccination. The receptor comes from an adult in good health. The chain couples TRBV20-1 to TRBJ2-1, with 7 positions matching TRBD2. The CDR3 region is CSASWASGTLYNEQFF. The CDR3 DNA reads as TGCAGTGCTAGTTGGGCCAGCGGGACCCTATACAATGAGCAGTTCTTC.